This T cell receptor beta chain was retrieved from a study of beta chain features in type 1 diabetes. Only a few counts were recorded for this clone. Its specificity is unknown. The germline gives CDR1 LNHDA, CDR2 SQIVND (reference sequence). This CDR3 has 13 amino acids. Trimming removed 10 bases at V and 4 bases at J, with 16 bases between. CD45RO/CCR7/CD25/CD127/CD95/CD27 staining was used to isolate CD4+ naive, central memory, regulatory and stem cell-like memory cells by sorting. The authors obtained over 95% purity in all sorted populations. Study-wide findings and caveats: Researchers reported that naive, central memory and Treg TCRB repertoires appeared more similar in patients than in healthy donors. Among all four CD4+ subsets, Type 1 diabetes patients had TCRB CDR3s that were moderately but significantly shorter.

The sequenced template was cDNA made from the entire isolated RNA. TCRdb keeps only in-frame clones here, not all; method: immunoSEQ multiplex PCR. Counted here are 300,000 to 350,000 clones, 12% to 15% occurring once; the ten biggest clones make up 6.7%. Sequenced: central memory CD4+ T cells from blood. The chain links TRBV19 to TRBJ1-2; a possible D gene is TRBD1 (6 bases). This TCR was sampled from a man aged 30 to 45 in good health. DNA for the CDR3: TGTGCCAAAACCGGGACAATCAGCTATGGCTACACCTTC. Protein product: CAKTGTISYGYTF.